This T cell receptor (beta chain) was captured by sequencing in a study of shared clonotypes between healthy human individuals. Study-wide results and caveats: Sequencing depth was a factor that was expected to affect clonotype sharing among donors. Clonotypes that were shared across a handful of donors made up about 5.1% of naive CD4 clonotypes. Larger estimated richness was generally recorded for naive subsets relative to memory subsets.

In the case of this clone: Antigen: not known.

The CDR3 is 15 amino acids. CDR1 and CDR2 (germline): GTSNPN, SVGIG (reference sequence). V was pared by 2 bases and J by 0 bases, with 6 bases of the junction left unmatched. Per sorted-subset replicate PCR, input was approximately 0.2 ug DNA, representing roughly 28,000 T cell genomes. TCRdb's table, derived via immunoSEQ multiplex PCR, lists solely in-frame clones and lacks some. The sample has about 2 million clones, approximately 95% seen once. The receptor was isolated from a man in his late teens or twenties in good health. The material sequenced was naive CD4+ T cells sorted from blood. Subset described: CD45RA+ positively selected. The V gene is TRBV30, the J gene TRBJ2-7, with 8 nucleotides matching TRBD1. This CDR3 reads CAWSWTGLSSYEQYF. The CDR3 region has the DNA TGTGCCTGGAGTTGGACAGGGCTTAGCTCCTACGAGCAGTACTTC.